This T cell receptor beta chain was sequenced for a study of blood T cell repertoires in COVID-19. Germline assignment: CDR1 SGHKS and CDR2 YYEKEE (reference sequence). This CDR3 has 16 amino acids. V was pared by 4 bases and J by 1 base, with 3 bases of the junction left unmatched. Sequencing used immunoSEQ multiplex PCR; TCRdb keeps in-frame clones, though not all of them. The table shows around 360,000 clones, with approximately 84% occurring only once. As regards this clone: This sample also contains other DNA sequences that code for the same CDR3.

Sequenced input: PBMCs or T cells enriched from blood (not recorded which). This receptor was obtained from a woman younger than 45 who had recovered from COVID-19. V is TRBV5-5 and J is TRBJ2-3; 13 bases match TRBD2. Here the CDR3 DNA reads TGTGCCAGCAGCCTGGGGACTAGCGGGGGCACAGATACGCAGTATTTT. Protein: CASSLGTSGGTDTQYF.